The following is a TCR beta chain sequence with its context. Authors' processing steps: Amplification with reference gene primers provided the estimates of nucleated cell counts. Assay: immunoSEQ multiplex PCR; the TCRdb copy retains only in-frame clones and omits some. The V and J calls and clone size were taken over from that table, and D and trimming were inferred from the DNA. The sample holds some 150,000 clones, approximately 78% seen once. These data originate in a study of blood T cell repertoires in COVID-19. Looking at the study overall: Material from acute and convalescent COVID-19 was sourced from the United States, Italy and Spain. In each case, the material was cDNA or gDNA derived from T cells, B-cell-depleted T cells, or PBMCs.

Germline lookup yields CDR1 SGHRS and CDR2 YFSETQ. The CDR3 runs to 14 residues. J gave up 4 bases and V 2 bases, and 6 bases lay outside the gene matches. The specimen sequenced was peripheral blood. The sequence came from a woman older than 75 with acute or convalescent COVID-19. The V and J genes are TRBV5-1 and TRBJ2-7; TRBD1 matches 7 bases. The CDR3 nucleotides read TGCGCCAGCAGCTTTGAACAGGGGTGGTACGAGCAGTACTTC. It codes for CASSFEQGWYEQYF.